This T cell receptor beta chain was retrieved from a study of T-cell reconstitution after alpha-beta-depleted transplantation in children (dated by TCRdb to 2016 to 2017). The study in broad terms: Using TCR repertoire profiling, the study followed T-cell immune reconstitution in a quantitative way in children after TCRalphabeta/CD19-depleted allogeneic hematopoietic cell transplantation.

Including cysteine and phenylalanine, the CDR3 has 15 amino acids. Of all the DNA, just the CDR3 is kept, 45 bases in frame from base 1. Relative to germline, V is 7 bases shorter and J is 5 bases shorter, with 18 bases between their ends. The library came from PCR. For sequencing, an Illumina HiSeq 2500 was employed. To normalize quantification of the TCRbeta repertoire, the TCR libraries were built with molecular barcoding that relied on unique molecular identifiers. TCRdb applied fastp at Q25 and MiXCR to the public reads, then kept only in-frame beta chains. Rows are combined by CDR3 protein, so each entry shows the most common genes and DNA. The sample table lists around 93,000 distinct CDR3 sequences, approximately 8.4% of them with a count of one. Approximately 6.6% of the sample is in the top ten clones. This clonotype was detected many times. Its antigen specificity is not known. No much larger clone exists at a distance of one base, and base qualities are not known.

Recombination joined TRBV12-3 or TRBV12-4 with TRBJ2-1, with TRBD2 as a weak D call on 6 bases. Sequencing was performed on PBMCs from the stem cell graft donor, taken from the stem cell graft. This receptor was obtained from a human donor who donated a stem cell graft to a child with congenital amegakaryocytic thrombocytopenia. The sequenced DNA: TGTGCCAGCACGGGCTGGTGGGAGGTTGACAATGAGCAGTTCTTC. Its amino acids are CASTGWWEVDNEQFF.